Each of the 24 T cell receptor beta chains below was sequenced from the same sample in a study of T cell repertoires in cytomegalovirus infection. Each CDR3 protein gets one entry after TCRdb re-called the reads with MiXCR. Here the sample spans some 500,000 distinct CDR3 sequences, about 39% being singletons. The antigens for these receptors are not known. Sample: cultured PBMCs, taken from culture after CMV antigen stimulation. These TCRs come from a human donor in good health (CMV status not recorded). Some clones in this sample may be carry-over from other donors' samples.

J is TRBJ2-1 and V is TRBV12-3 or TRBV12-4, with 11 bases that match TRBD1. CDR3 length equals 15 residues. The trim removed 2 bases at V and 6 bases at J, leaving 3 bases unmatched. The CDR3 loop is CASSLSGTGGNEQFF. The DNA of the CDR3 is TGTGCCAGCAGTTTATCCGGGACAGGGGGCAATGAGCAGTTCTTC.

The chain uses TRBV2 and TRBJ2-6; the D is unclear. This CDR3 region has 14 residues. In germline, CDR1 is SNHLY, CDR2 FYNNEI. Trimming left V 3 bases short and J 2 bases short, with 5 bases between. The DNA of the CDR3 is TGTGCCAGCAGTGATCGGACTGGGGCCAACGTCCTGACTTTC. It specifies CASSDRTGANVLTF.

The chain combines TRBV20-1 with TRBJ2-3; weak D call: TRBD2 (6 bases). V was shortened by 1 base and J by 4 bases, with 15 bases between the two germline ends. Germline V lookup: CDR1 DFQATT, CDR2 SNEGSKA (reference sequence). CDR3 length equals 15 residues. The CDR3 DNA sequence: TGCAGTGCTAGAGTAGCGGACCGATCCGCAGATACGCAGTATTTT. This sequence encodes CSARVADRSADTQYF.

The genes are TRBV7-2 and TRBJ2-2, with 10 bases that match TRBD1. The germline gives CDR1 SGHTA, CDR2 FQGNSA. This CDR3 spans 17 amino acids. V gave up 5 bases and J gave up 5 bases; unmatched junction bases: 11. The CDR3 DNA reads TGTGCCAGCAGCCGATCCGACAGGGGGCGGGTTACCGGGGAGCTGTTTTTT. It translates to CASSRSDRGRVTGELFF.

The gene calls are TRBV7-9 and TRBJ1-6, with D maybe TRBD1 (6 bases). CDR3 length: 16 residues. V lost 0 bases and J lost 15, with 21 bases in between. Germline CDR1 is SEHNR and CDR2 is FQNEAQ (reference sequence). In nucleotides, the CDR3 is TGTGCCAGCAGCTTAGCGGAATCACAGGGAAATCGTCTCCTCCACTTT. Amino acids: CASSLAESQGNRLLHF. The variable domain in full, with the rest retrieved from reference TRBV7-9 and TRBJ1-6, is DTGVSQNPRHKITKRGQNVTFRCDPISEHNRLYWYRQTLGQGPEFLTYFQNEAQLEKSRLLSDRFSAERPKGSFSTLEIQRTEQGDSAMYLCASSLAESQGNRLLHFGNGTRLTVT.

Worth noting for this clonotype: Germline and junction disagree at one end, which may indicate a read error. CDR3 bases: TGTGCCACCCTTAGGGAGGGGAGCACCGGGGAGGTGTTTTTT. The encoded protein is CATLREGSTGEVFF. V gene TRBV19 combines with J gene TRBJ2-2; 7 bases line up with TRBD2. Germline values: CDR1 LNHDA, CDR2 SQIVND (reference sequence). CDR3 size: 14 residues.

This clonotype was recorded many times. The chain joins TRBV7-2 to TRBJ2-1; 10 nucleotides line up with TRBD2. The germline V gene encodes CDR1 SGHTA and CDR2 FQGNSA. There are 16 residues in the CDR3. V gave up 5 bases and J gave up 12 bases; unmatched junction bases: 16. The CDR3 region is CASSPPLGLADAPQFF. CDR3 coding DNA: TGTGCCAGCAGCCCCCCGTTAGGACTAGCGGACGCCCCGCAGTTCTTC. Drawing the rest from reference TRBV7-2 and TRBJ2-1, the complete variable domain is GAGVSQSPSNKVTEKGKDVELRCDPISGHTALYWYRQSLGQGLEFLIYFQGNSAPDKSGLPSDRFSAERTGGSVSTLTIQRTQQEDSAVYLCASSPPLGLADAPQFFGPGTRLTVL.

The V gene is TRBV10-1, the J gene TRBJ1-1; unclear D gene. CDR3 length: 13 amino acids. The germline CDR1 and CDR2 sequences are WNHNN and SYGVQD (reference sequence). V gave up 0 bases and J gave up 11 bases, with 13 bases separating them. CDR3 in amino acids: CASSESFSRMAFF. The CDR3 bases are TGCGCCAGCAGTGAGTCGTTTAGTCGTATGGCTTTCTTT.

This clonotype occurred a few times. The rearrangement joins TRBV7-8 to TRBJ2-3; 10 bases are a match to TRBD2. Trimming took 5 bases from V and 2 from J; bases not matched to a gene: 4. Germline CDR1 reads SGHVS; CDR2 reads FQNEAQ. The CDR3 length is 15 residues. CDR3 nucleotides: TGTGCCAGCAGCCGGAGCGGGAGGGCCACAGATACGCAGTATTTT. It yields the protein CASSRSGRATDTQYF.

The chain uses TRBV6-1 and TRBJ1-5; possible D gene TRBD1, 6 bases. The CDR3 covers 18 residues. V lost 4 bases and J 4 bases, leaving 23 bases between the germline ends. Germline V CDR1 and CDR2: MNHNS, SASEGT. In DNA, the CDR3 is TGTGCCAGCAGTGCCCGCTACAGGGTACGAAAAGGGAATCAGCCCCAGCATTTT. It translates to CASSARYRVRKGNQPQHF.

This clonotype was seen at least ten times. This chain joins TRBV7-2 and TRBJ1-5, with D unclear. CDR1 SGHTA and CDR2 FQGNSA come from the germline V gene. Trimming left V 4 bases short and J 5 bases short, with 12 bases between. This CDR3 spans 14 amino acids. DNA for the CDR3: TGTGCCAGCAGCTCCAGGTTTGGGGATCAGCCCCAGCATTTT. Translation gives CASSSRFGDQPQHF.

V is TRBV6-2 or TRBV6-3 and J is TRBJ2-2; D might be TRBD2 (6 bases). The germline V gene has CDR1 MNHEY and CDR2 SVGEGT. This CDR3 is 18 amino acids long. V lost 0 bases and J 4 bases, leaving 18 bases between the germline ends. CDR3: CASSYSHVGGESTGELFF. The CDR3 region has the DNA TGTGCCAGCAGTTACTCGCACGTTGGAGGGGAGAGCACCGGGGAGCTGTTTTTT.

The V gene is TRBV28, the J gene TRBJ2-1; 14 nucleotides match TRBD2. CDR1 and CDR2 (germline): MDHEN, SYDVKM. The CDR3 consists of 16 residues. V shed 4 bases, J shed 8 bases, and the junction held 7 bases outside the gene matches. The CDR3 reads CASSSWTSGRRHEQFF. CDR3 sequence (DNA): TGTGCCAGCAGTTCCTGGACTAGCGGGAGGAGGCATGAGCAGTTCTTC.

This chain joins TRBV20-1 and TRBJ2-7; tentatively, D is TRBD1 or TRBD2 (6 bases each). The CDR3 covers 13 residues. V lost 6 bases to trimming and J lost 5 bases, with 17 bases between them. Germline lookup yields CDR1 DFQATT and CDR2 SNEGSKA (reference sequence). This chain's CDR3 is CSAIGGGSDEQYF. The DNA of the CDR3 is TGCAGTGCCATCGGAGGGGGGAGCGACGAGCAGTACTTC.

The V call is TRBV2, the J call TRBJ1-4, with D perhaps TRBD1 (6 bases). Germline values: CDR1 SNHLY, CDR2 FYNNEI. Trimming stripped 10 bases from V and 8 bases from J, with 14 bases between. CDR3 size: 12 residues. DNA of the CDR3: TGTGCCACCATGGGGGGCCAAGAAAAACTGTTTTTT. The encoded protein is CATMGGQEKLFF.

The DNA for the CDR3 is TGTGCCAGCAGCATGGCGGGTTATAATTCACCCCTCCACTTT. Translated, it gives CASSMAGYNSPLHF. The genes are TRBV27 and TRBJ1-6; no clear D gene. The CDR3 spans 14 residues. The germline V and J ends were trimmed by 6 bases and 4 bases, with 10 bases remaining between them. Germline lookup yields CDR1 MNHEY and CDR2 SMNVEV (reference sequence).

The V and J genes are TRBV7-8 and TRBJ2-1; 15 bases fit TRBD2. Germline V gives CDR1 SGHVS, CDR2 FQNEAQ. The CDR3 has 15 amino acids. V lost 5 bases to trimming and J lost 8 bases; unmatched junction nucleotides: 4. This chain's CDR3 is CASSLRTSGGDEQFF. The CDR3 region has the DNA TGTGCCAGCAGCCTGAGGACTAGCGGGGGGGATGAGCAGTTCTTC. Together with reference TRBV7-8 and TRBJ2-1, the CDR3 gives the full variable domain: GAGVSQSPRYKVAKRGQDVALRCDPISGHVSLFWYQQALGQGPEFLTYFQNEAQLDKSGLPSDRFFAERPEGSVSTLKIQRTQQEDSAVYLCASSLRTSGGDEQFFGPGTRLTVL.

The CDR3: CSATDREDEQYF. As DNA, the CDR3 is TGCAGTGCTACGGACAGGGAGGACGAGCAGTACTTC. The chain combines TRBV20-1 with TRBJ2-7; 8 nucleotides align to TRBD1. Germline loops: CDR1 DFQATT, CDR2 SNEGSKA (reference sequence). The CDR3 length is 12 residues. The trim removed 4 bases at V and 5 bases at J, leaving 4 bases unmatched.

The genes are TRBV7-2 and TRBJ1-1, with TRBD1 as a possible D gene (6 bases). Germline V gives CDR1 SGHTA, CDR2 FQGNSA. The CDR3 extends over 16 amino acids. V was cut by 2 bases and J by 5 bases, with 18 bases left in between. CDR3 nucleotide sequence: TGTGCCAGCAGCTTATATTTGGCAGGGAGGGGGACTGAAGCTTTCTTT. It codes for CASSLYLAGRGTEAFF.

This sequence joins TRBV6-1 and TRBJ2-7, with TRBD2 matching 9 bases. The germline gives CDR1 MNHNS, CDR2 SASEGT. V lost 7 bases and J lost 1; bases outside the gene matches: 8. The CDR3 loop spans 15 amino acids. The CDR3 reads CASIRERGASYEQYF. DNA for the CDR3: TGTGCCAGCATTAGGGAGCGGGGGGCGTCCTACGAGCAGTACTTC.

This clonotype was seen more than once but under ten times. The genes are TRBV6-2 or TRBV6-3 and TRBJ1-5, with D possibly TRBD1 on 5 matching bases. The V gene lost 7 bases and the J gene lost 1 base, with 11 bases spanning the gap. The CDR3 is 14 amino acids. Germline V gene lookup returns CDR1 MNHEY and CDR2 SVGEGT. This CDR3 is CASMGAGSNQPQHF. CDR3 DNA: TGTGCCAGCATGGGCGCAGGGAGCAATCAGCCCCAGCATTTT.

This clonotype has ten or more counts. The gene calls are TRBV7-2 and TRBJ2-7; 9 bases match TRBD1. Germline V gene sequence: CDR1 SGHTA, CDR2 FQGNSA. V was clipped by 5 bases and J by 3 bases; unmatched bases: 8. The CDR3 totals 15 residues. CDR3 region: CASSQPGQGGYEQYF. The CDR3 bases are TGTGCCAGCAGCCAACCGGGACAGGGTGGCTACGAGCAGTACTTC.

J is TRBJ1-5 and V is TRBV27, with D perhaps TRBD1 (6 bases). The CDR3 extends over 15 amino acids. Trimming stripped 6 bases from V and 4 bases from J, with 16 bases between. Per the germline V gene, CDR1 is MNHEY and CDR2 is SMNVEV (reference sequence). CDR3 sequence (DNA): TGTGCCAGCAGCCCTGCCAGGGGATCAAATCAGCCCCAGCATTTT. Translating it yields CASSPARGSNQPQHF.

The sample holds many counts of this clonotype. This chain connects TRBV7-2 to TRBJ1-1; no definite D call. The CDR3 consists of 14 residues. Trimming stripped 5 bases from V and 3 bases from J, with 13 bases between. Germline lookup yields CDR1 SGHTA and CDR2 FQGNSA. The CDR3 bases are TGTGCCAGCAGCCCTCGTGGGCCCCACACTGAAGCTTTCTTT. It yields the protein CASSPRGPHTEAFF.